This T cell receptor beta chain was found in a study of T cell changes during pregnancy in multiple sclerosis. J lost 1 base, V lost 5 bases, and 9 bases had no gene match. In germline, CDR1 is SGHNT, CDR2 YENEEA. The CDR3 covers 17 residues. Only in-frame clones appear in the TCRdb table, and some are missing; sequencing was by immunoSEQ multiplex PCR. The sample carries 41,000 or so clones, 80% to 90% recorded once. This sequence joins TRBV11-3 and TRBJ2-3, with 10 nucleotides matching TRBD2. The sequence derives from a female donor with multiple sclerosis, enrolled in a pregnancy study. Sample: CD4+ T cells from peripheral blood mononuclear cells, taken in the first trimester of pregnancy. The CDR3 reads CASSQRAGGTRTDTQYF. The CDR3 DNA is TGTGCCAGCAGCCAAAGAGCGGGAGGGACTCGCACAGATACGCAGTATTTT. Variable domain in full (rest from reference TRBV11-3 and TRBJ2-3): EAGVVQSPRYKIIEKKQPVAFWCNPISGHNTLYWYLQNLGQGPELLIRYENEEAVDDSQLPKDRFSAERLKGVDSTLKIQPAELGDSAVYLCASSQRAGGTRTDTQYFGPGTRLTVL.